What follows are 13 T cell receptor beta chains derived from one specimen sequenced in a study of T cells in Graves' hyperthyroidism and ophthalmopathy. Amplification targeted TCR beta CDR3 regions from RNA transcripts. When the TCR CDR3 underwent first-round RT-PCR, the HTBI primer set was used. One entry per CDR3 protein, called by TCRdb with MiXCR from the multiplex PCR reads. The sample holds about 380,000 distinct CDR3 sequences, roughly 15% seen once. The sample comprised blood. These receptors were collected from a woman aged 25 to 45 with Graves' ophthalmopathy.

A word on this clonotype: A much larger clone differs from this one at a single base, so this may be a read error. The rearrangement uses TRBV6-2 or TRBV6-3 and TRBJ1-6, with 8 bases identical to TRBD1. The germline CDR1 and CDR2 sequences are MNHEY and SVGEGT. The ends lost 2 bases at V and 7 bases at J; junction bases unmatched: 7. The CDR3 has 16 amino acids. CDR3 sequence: CASSYAAGGTNSPLHF. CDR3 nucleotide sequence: TGTGCCAGCAGTTACGCCGCAGGGGGCACGAATTCACCCCTCCACTTT.

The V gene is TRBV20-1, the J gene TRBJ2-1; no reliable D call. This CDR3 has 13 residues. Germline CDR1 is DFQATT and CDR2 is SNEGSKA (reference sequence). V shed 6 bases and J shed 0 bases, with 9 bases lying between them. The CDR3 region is CSAPIISYNEQFF. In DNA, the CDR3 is TGCAGTGCCCCTATCATCTCCTACAATGAGCAGTTCTTC.

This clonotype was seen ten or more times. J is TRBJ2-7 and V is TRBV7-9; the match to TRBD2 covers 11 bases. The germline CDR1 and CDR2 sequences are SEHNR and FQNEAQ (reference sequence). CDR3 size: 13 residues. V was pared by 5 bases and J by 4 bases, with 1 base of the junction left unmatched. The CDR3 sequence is CASSPSGGYEQYF. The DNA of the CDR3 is TGTGCCAGCAGCCCTAGCGGGGGGTACGAGCAGTACTTC.

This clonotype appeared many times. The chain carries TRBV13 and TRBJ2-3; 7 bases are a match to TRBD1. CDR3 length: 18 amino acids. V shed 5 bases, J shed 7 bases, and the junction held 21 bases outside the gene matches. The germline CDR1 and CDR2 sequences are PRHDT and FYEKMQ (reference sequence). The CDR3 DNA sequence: TGTGCCAGCAGCCCGACGGCCGGAGACAGGGAAAATATCAATACGCAGTATTTT. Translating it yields CASSPTAGDRENINTQYF.

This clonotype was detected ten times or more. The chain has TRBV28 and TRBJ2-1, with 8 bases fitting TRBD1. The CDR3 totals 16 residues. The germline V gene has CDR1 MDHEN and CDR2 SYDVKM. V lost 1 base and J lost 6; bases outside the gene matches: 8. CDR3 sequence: CASSLSPGQVTNEQFF. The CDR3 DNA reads TGTGCCAGCAGTTTATCCCCGGGACAGGTAACCAATGAGCAGTTCTTC.

CDR3 in amino acids: CASSQVAGDYNEQFF. CDR3 DNA sequence: TGCGCCAGCAGCCAAGTTGCCGGAGATTACAATGAGCAGTTCTTC. The chain combines TRBV4-1 with TRBJ2-1; D ambiguous. V gave up 1 base and J gave up 4 bases, with 11 bases separating them. In germline, CDR1 is MGHRA, CDR2 YSYEKL. This CDR3 is built from 15 residues.

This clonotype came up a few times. The CDR3 DNA sequence: TGCAGTGCCCAACTACTGACCGAAAAACTGTTTTTT. Its protein product is CSAQLLTEKLFF. The V gene is TRBV20-1, the J gene TRBJ1-4; D is unclear. V dropped 6 bases and J dropped 8 bases, with 13 bases sitting between them. Germline V gene sequence: CDR1 DFQATT, CDR2 SNEGSKA (reference sequence). The CDR3 contains 12 residues.

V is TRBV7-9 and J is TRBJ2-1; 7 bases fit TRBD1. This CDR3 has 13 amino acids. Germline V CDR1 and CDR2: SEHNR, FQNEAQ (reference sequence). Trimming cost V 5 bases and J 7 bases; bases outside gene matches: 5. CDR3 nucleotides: TGTGCCAGCAGCCGACAGGGAAGGAATGAGCAGTTCTTC. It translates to CASSRQGRNEQFF.

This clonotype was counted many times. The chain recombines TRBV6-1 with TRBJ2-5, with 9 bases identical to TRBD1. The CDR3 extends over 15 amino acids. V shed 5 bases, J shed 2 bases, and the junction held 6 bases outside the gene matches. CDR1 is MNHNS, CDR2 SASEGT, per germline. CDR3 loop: CASSFGTGHQETQYF. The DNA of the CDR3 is TGTGCCAGCAGTTTCGGGACAGGGCATCAAGAGACCCAGTACTTC.

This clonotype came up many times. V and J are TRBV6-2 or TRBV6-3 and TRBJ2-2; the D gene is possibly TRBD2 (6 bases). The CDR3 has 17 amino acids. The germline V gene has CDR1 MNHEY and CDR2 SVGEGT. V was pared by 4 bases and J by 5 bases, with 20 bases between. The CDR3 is CASSSPGLSLGTGELFF. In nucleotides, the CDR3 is TGTGCCAGCAGTTCTCCGGGACTCTCCCTTGGGACCGGGGAGCTGTTTTTT.

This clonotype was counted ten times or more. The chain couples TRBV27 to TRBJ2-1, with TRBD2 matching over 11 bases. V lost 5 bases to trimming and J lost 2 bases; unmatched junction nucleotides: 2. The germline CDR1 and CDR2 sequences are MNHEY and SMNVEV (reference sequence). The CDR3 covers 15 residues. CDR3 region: CASSNSGGAYNEQFF. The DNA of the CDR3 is TGTGCCAGCAGTAATAGCGGGGGGGCCTACAATGAGCAGTTCTTC.

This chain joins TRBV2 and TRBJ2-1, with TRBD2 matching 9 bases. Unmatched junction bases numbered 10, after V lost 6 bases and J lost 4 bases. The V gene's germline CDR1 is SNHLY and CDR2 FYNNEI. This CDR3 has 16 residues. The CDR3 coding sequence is TGTGCCAGCAGCTTAGCGCCTAGCGGGGTTTACAATGAGCAGTTCTTC. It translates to CASSLAPSGVYNEQFF. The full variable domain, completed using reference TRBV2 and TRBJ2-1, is EPEVTQTPSHQVTQMGQEVILRCVPISNHLYFYWYRQILGQKVEFLVSFYNNEISEKSEIFDDQFSVERPDGSNFTLKIRSTKLEDSAMYFCASSLAPSGVYNEQFFGPGTRLTVL.

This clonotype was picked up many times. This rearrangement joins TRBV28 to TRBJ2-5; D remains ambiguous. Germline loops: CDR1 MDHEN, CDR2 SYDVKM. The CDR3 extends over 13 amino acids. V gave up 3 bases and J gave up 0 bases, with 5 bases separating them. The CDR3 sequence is CASSLPYQETQYF. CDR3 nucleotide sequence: TGTGCCAGCAGTTTGCCATACCAAGAGACCCAGTACTTC.